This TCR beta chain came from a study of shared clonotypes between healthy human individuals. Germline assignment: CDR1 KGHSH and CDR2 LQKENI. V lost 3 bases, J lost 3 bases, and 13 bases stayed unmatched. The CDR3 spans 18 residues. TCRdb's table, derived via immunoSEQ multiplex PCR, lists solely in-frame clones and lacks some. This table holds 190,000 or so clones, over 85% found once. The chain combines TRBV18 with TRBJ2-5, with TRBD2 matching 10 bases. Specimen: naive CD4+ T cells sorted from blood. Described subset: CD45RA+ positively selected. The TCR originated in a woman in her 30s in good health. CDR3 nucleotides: TGTGCCAGCTCACCTATCGGATCGAGGACTAGCGGAGAAGAGACCCAGTACTTC. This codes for CASSPIGSRTSGEETQYF.